These 3 T cell receptor beta chains were all obtained from the same sample, sequenced in a study of blood T cells in healthy people across ages. Combining a sample-barcoded 5' primer with a J-beta primer mix, a second PCR ran for roughly 7 to 11 cycles. TCRdb re-derived calls from the 5' RACE reads in MiXCR, one entry per CDR3 protein. This table has over 1,300,000 distinct CDR3 sequences, approximately 60% appearing once. Sequenced input: blood. These receptors came from a man younger than 35 in good health.

This clonotype occurred a few times. Germline is not matched at one junction end, which may reflect a read error. V and J are TRBV6-6 and TRBJ1-2, with D maybe TRBD1 (6 bases). The length of the CDR3 is 13 residues. CDR1 and CDR2 from the germline V gene are MNHNY and SVGAGI (reference sequence). The CDR3 loop reads CASSTGSLDGYTF. CDR3 DNA sequence: TGTGCCAGCAGTACAGGGTCATTAGATGGCTACACTTTC.

The rearrangement uses TRBV11-2 and TRBJ1-1; D unresolved. The CDR3 runs 17 residues. V lost 0 bases to trimming and J lost 0 bases, with 14 bases between them. Per the germline V gene, CDR1 is SGHAT and CDR2 is FQNNGV. The CDR3: CASSLDGRGYMNTEAFF. The CDR3 nucleotides are TGTGCCAGCAGCTTAGATGGCAGAGGATACATGAACACTGAAGCTTTCTTT.

This chain joins TRBV29-1 and TRBJ2-7; D may be TRBD2 (7 bases). The V end lost 4 bases, the J end lost 3 bases, and 28 bases lay between the germline ends. This CDR3 region has 18 residues. CDR1 and CDR2 from the germline V gene are SQVTM and ANQGSEA. The CDR3 sequence: CSVGQVGGRPGGYYEQYF. The CDR3 DNA reads as TGCAGCGTTGGGCAGGTGGGCGGGAGACCTGGGGGCTACTACGAGCAGTACTTC.